The clone carrying this TCR beta chain has only a few counts. The data stem from a study of breast tumors, draining lymph nodes, adjacent tissues. TCRdb analysed the multiplex PCR reads with MiXCR anew, one entry per CDR3 protein. The repertoire includes 20,000 to 25,000 distinct CDR3 sequences, approximately 23% of them detected once, and roughly 13% sits in the top ten. Trimming shortened V by 4 bases and J by 2 bases, and 9 bases separated the two germline ends. This CDR3 spans 14 amino acids. Germline values: CDR1 MDHEN, CDR2 SYDVKM. Specimen: breast tumor tissue. The rearrangement links TRBV28 to TRBJ1-3; weak D call: TRBD1 (6 bases). This clonotype was sampled from a female donor with breast cancer. Some clones in this sample may be carry-over from other donors' samples. This CDR3 is CASSSGTPGNTIYF. The CDR3 DNA reads as TGTGCCAGCAGTTCGGGGACACCTGGAAACACCATATATTTT.